This T cell receptor (beta chain) is drawn from a study of Ad26.COV2.S vaccination and SARS-CoV-2 variants (dated by TCRdb to about 2021). Some background on the complete study: Vaccine-arm donors came from COV1001, a multicentre, randomized, double-blind, placebo-controlled phase I-IIa trial of Ad26.COV2.S in healthy adults. Ad26.COV2.S was administered intramuscularly at a dose of 5x10^10 or 1x10^11 viral particles, either as one shot or as two shots given 56 days apart. TCRbeta repertoire sequencing served as the tool for gauging how specific and how broad the SARS-CoV-2-reactive T cell receptors were following Ad26.COV2.S vaccination. The TCR-sequenced set comprised about 30 samples: 19 Ad26.COV2.S vaccine recipients, 5 placebo recipients and 8 SARS-CoV-2 convalescent individuals. Participants in the trial were split at random into five groups of five each, receiving low-dose or high-dose Ad26.COV2.S once or twice, or else placebo on both occasions. Throughout the experiments and outcome assessment, investigators stayed blinded to trial group allocation.

The sample's treatment or condition label is to be understood as: about 20 received Ad26.COV2.S at low or high dose, single or two shots; 5 received placebo; per-sample allocation not given. For vaccine and placebo recipients, repertoires were sequenced using samples collected on day 63 after the first injection. Between 29 July and 7 August 2020, Cohort 1b enrolled about two dozen adults aged 18-55 years at one site in Boston, USA. As a vaccine, Ad26.COV2.S was a replication-incompetent adenovirus type 26 vector that expressed a prefusion-stabilized SARS-CoV-2 spike protein derived from the original Wuhan strain. The CDR3, cysteine through phenylalanine, is 14 amino acids long. The only DNA kept is the CDR3, 42 bases in frame from the first base. CDR1 is given as SGHVS and CDR2 as FQNEAQ, both from the germline V gene. Trimming removed 2 bases from V and 7 bases from J; the gene matches leave 7 bases unexplained.

Study-level results and caveats: The study lacked the statistical power to compare responses across vaccine doses or regimens. After vaccination, substantial breadth of spike-specific CD8+ and CD4+ T cell responses was reported. The authors noted that total T cell responses may have been underestimated by the TCR breadth and depth analyses. Vaccine and placebo recipients had comparable non-spike TCR breadth, which fits with the vaccine containing only spike. Ad26.COV2.S recipients had higher spike-specific TCR breadth than placebo recipients (P = 0.0014).

With regard to this clone: Its antigen is still unknown. Per-base qualities were not stored, and no clone one base away is much larger.

The immunoSEQ Assay was the method used to sequence TCRbeta CDR3 regions. After extraction, genomic DNA underwent amplification by bias-controlled multiplex PCR, followed by high-throughput sequencing. The published analysis was carried out like this. Collapsing and filtering of sequences were performed to quantify the absolute abundance of each unique TCRbeta CDR3 region. Usable DNA was measured by amplifying reference genes present in all nucleated cells, and TCRbeta template counts were normalized to that usable DNA to estimate T cell fraction. Repertoire TCRs were annotated as SARS-CoV-2-specific by exact matching of V gene, CDR3 amino acid sequence and J gene to a known reactive TCR set. The reference SARS-CoV-2 TCR set was derived from MIRA and filtered for enrichment in COVID-19-positive ImmuneCODE repertoires, a step that removed public or cross-reactive TCRs. Using the MIRA antigens, annotated TCRs were further analysed by specific ORF or by position within an ORF. Depth was the summed frequency of annotated unique rearrangements, while breadth was defined as annotated unique rearrangements over total unique productive rearrangements. Two-sided Wilcoxon rank-sum tests were applied when comparing TCR breadth between groups. As stored in TCRdb, this immuneACCESS dataset retains in-frame rearrangements with V and J assigned. A fraction of the clones does not appear; measured against another copy, unresolved V genes explain less than half of the discrepancy, and the remainder lacks a known reason. For V, J and clone size, that table is used; D and trimming come from the DNA. Here the sample has around 300,000 clones; about 90% occur a single time. The biggest ten clones account for approximately 5% of the sample.

Here the chain combines TRBV7-8 and TRBJ1-2; TRBD1 aligns with 7 central bases. This sample comprised peripheral blood, obtained in a trial of Ad26.COV2.S vaccine versus placebo. This TCR was sampled from a person aged 18 to 59 who received the Ad26.COV2.S COVID-19 vaccine or a placebo. The DNA reads as follows: TGTGCCAGCAGCTTAATAGACAGGGACTCTGGCTACACCTTC. Translated, it reads CASSLIDRDSGYTF.